Listed below are T cell receptor beta chains from one sample, sequenced in a study of identifying expanded T cells in peripheral blood. The assay was immunoSEQ multiplex PCR, and TCRdb's table has in-frame clones only and misses some. The table shows approximately 120,000 clones, with around four fifths occurring only once. The sequencing input was blood. These receptors all stem from a person aged 18 to 70 in good health. The CDR3 runs from the conserved cysteine through the conserved F or W. A D gene is named only where the DNA matches it firmly. Only some rows state a clone size, as once, few, many or a class for expanded clones.

TRBV6-5	-	TRBJ1-1	-	CASTRGGIAFF	TGTGCCAGCACCCGGGGGGGAATAGCTTTCTTT
TRBV14	TRBD2	TRBJ2-7	once	CASSQGRGAYEQYF	TGTGCCAGCAGCCAAGGGCGGGGGGCCTACGAGCAGTACTTC
TRBV13	-	TRBJ1-1	-	CASSLYTSGDWGTEAFF	TGTGCCAGCAGCTTGTACACCTCAGGGGATTGGGGAACTGAAGCTTTCTTT
TRBV19	-	TRBJ1-6	-	CASSRTSYNSPLHF	TGTGCCAGTAGCCGGACCTCCTATAATTCACCCCTCCACTTT
TRBV19	-	TRBJ2-3	once	CASSIWGRPSTDTQYF	TGTGCCAGTAGTATATGGGGCAGGCCTAGCACAGATACGCAGTATTTT
TRBV7-8	-	TRBJ1-2	few	CVSKSEGSYGYTF	TGTGTCAGCAAATCCGAGGGTTCCTATGGCTACACCTTC
TRBV7-2	-	TRBJ1-2	-	CASSPPTWTSGGYTF	TGTGCCAGCAGCCCCCCGACATGGACAAGTGGGGGCTACACCTTC
TRBV5-4	-	TRBJ1-2	-	CASSPDNLGGYTF	TGTGCCAGCAGCCCAGACAACTTGGGAGGCTACACCTTC
TRBV10-3	TRBD1	TRBJ1-4	-	CAISGTGMNEKLFF	TGTGCCATCAGTGGGACAGGGATGAATGAAAAACTGTTTTTT
TRBV18	-	TRBJ2-7	once	CASSPFGSGDEQYF	TGTGCCAGCTCACCTTTTGGTTCCGGTGACGAGCAGTACTTC
TRBV4-3	TRBD1	TRBJ1-2	-	CASSQAGQGVRYGYTF	TGCGCCAGCAGCCAAGCAGGACAGGGGGTTCGCTATGGCTACACCTTC
TRBV2	-	TRBJ1-1	-	CASTQVEFEAFF	TGTGCCAGCACCCAAGTGGAATTTGAAGCTTTCTTT
TRBV5-1	TRBD2	TRBJ2-5	-	CASSRLAGYQETQYF	TGCGCCAGCAGCCGACTAGCGGGGTATCAAGAGACCCAGTACTTC
TRBV19	TRBD1	TRBJ1-5	-	CASRLGQRVAQPQHF	TGTGCCAGTAGACTGGGACAGAGGGTCGCACAGCCCCAGCATTTT
TRBV6-5	-	TRBJ1-1	-	CASRDSMNTEAFF	TGTGCCAGCAGGGACTCGATGAACACTGAAGCTTTCTTT
TRBV7-2	-	TRBJ1-4	-	CASSPTGFDEKLFF	TGTGCCAGCAGTCCGACGGGGTTTGATGAAAAACTGTTTTTT
TRBV7-9	-	TRBJ2-7	-	CASSMYPGRTYEQYF	TGTGCCAGCAGCATGTACCCGGGACGGACCTACGAGCAGTACTTC
TRBV7-2	TRBD2	TRBJ2-1	-	CASSRSSGGYNEQFF	TGTGCCAGCAGCCGATCTAGCGGGGGCTACAATGAGCAGTTCTTC
TRBV30	TRBD1	TRBJ1-1	-	CAWRGDRGRNTEAFF	TGTGCCTGGAGGGGTGACAGGGGACGAAACACTGAAGCTTTCTTT
TRBV6-5	-	TRBJ1-1	-	CASRTSTEAFF	TGTGCCAGCAGGACCAGCACTGAAGCTTTCTTT
TRBV6-1	-	TRBJ1-1	-	CASSEAGFLSAFF	TGTGCCAGCAGTGAAGCGGGTTTTTTGTCAGCTTTCTTT
TRBV5-1	-	TRBJ1-2	-	CASSFPGVPGYTF	TGCGCCAGCAGTTTCCCCGGGGTTCCTGGCTACACCTTC
TRBV29-1	-	TRBJ2-7	once	CSVGQTGSSYEQYF	TGCAGCGTGGGGCAGACAGGAAGCAGCTACGAGCAGTACTTC
TRBV7-2	-	TRBJ2-7	-	CASSLFPGASYEQYF	TGTGCCAGCAGCTTATTCCCCGGGGCCTCCTACGAGCAGTACTTC
TRBV7-9	-	TRBJ2-6	once	CASSPRNPPVGANVLTF	TGTGCCAGCAGCCCTAGAAACCCCCCCGTTGGGGCCAACGTCCTGACTTTC
TRBV9	-	TRBJ1-5	once	CASSVGGGDQPQHF	TGTGCCAGCAGCGTCGGAGGGGGGGATCAGCCCCAGCATTTT
TRBV5-5	-	TRBJ1-1	-	CASSLDREAEAFF	TGTGCCAGCAGCTTGGACAGGGAGGCTGAAGCTTTCTTT
TRBV25-1	TRBD1	TRBJ2-7	few	CASSGTGAVLPEQYF	TGTGCCAGCAGTGGAACAGGGGCAGTACTGCCGGAGCAGTACTTC
TRBV29-1	TRBD1	TRBJ2-7	-	CSVLRQGSSYEQYF	TGCAGCGTTTTGAGACAGGGGAGCTCCTACGAGCAGTACTTC
TRBV28	-	TRBJ2-7	-	CATSSPGRVYEQYF	TGTGCCACCTCTAGCCCTGGACGGGTCTACGAGCAGTACTTC
TRBV4-3	TRBD2	TRBJ2-3	once	CASSPTSGFDTQYF	TGCGCCAGCAGCCCCACTAGCGGGTTCGATACGCAGTATTTT
TRBV18	-	TRBJ1-6	-	CASSPTGGEGNSPLHF	TGTGCCAGCTCACCAACGGGGGGCGAAGGGAATTCACCCCTCCACTTT
TRBV7-2	TRBD1	TRBJ1-2	-	CASNYSGQGYGYTF	TGTGCCAGCAACTACTCGGGACAGGGCTATGGCTACACCTTC
TRBV5-1	-	TRBJ2-6	-	CASSSSTAYSGANVLTF	TGCGCCAGCAGCTCGTCGACGGCCTATTCTGGGGCCAACGTCCTGACTTTC
TRBV19	-	TRBJ1-4	once	CASSRGKGANEKLFF	TGTGCCAGTAGTCGGGGAAAGGGAGCTAATGAAAAACTGTTTTTT
TRBV7-8	-	TRBJ1-2	-	CASSLVGGRGYTF	TGTGCCAGCAGCTTAGTGGGGGGCAGGGGCTACACCTTC
TRBV6-5	-	TRBJ1-6	-	CASSYSDSKGSPLHF	TGTGCCAGCAGTTACTCCGACAGTAAAGGTTCACCCCTCCACTTT
TRBV29-1	-	TRBJ2-7	-	CSVEHLREQYF	TGCAGCGTTGAACATCTTAGAGAGCAGTACTTC
TRBV2	TRBD1	TRBJ2-2	-	CASKGQHANTGELFF	TGTGCCAGCAAGGGACAGCACGCGAACACCGGGGAGCTGTTTTTT
TRBV7-2	-	TRBJ1-6	-	CASSLEGTHINSPLHF	TGTGCCAGCAGCTTAGAGGGGACACATATTAATTCACCCCTCCACTTT
TRBV2	TRBD1	TRBJ2-7	few	CASRPRPGQNYEQYF	TGTGCCAGCAGACCACGACCGGGACAGAACTACGAGCAGTACTTC
TRBV19	-	TRBJ2-7	-	CASSIGAGTYEQYF	TGTGCCAGTAGTATTGGGGCGGGGACATACGAGCAGTACTTC
TRBV10-3	-	TRBJ1-3	-	CATVAGNTIYF	TGTGCCACAGTTGCTGGAAACACCATATATTTT
TRBV19	TRBD1	TRBJ1-2	once	CASSMILDRENGYTF	TGTGCCAGTAGTATGATTTTGGACAGGGAGAATGGCTACACCTTC
TRBV10-1	-	TRBJ2-7	-	CASSESRDSYEQYF	TGCGCCAGCAGTGAGTCACGGGACTCCTACGAGCAGTACTTC
TRBV9	-	TRBJ1-1	once	CASSVATGSAGIEAFF	TGTGCCAGCAGCGTAGCTACCGGGAGTGCCGGGATTGAAGCTTTCTTT
TRBV2	TRBD1	TRBJ1-1	-	CASSDSRGITEAFF	TGTGCCAGCAGTGATAGCAGGGGGATCACTGAAGCTTTCTTT
TRBV5-1	TRBD1	TRBJ1-4	-	CASSSGQGFEKLFF	TGCGCCAGCAGCTCGGGACAGGGGTTTGAAAAACTGTTTTTT
TRBV9	-	TRBJ2-5	-	CASSVDPGYQETQYF	TGTGCCAGCAGCGTAGACCCGGGATACCAAGAGACCCAGTACTTC
TRBV5-1	TRBD2	TRBJ2-3	-	CASSLQTSSGGAETQYF	TGCGCCAGCAGCCTCCAAACATCTAGCGGGGGGGCCGAGACGCAGTATTTT
TRBV9	-	TRBJ2-2	-	CASSATTGTGELFF	TGTGCCAGCAGCGCTACGACGGGTACCGGGGAGCTGTTTTTT